Below, 26 T cell receptor beta chains from the same sample are listed, as sequenced in a study of T-cell reconstitution after alpha-beta-depleted transplantation in children. TCRbeta library construction was performed incorporating unique molecular identifiers. TCRdb re-derived calls from the PCR reads in MiXCR, one entry per CDR3 protein. Of 450,000 to 600,000 distinct CDR3 sequences in the sample, approximately 20% were seen once. Source: PBMCs from the stem cell graft donor, taken from the stem cell graft. The receptors stem from a human donor who donated a stem cell graft to a child with acute lymphoblastic leukemia.

The V and J genes are TRBV9 and TRBJ2-2; D not certain. V dropped 1 base and J dropped 6 bases, with 4 bases sitting between them. This CDR3 comprises 12 residues. In germline, CDR1 is SGDLS, CDR2 YYNGEE. In nucleotides, the CDR3 is TGTGCCAGCAGCGTATCAGCCGGGGAGCTGTTTTTT. Translating it yields CASSVSAGELFF.

In this sample, this clonotype turned up once. This chain links TRBV12-3 or TRBV12-4 with TRBJ2-1, with D perhaps matching TRBD1 (6 bases). V was cut by 4 bases and J by 2 bases, with 15 bases left in between. The CDR3 spans 16 residues. This chain's CDR3 is CASSYQGISAYNEQFF. The DNA of the CDR3 is TGTGCCAGCAGTTACCAGGGGATCTCCGCCTACAATGAGCAGTTCTTC.

This clonotype was seen only a few times. The CDR3 protein is CASRKQGYTEAFF. CDR3 bases: TGTGCCAGCAGAAAACAGGGGTACACTGAAGCTTTCTTT. The chain combines TRBV28 with TRBJ1-1; 7 bases map to TRBD1. The CDR3 loop spans 13 amino acids. Trimming took 6 bases from V and 3 from J; bases not matched to a gene: 4. Germline CDR1 and CDR2: MDHEN and SYDVKM.

The rearrangement links TRBV12-3 or TRBV12-4 to TRBJ1-2, with D perhaps TRBD1 (5 bases). The CDR3 loop spans 14 amino acids. The V gene lost 6 bases and the J gene lost 8 bases, with 19 bases spanning the gap. The DNA for the CDR3 is TGTGCCAGCAGACCGAACCATAGGGGAGGAGGCTACACCTTC. It translates to CASRPNHRGGGYTF.

This clonotype was counted only a few times. CDR3 region: CASSLVLTGDQGETQYF. The CDR3 bases are TGCGCCAGCAGCTTGGTTCTGACGGGAGATCAGGGAGAGACCCAGTACTTC. This chain links TRBV5-1 with TRBJ2-5; D might be TRBD2 (6 bases). The CDR3 spans 17 residues. Germline V gene lookup returns CDR1 SGHRS and CDR2 YFSETQ. V lost 0 bases to trimming and J lost 4 bases, with 19 bases between them.

The J gene is TRBJ2-2, the V gene TRBV4-1; TRBD1 matches 7 bases. This CDR3 region has 17 residues. V trimming: 2 bases; J trimming: 4 bases; junction bases outside the gene matches: 10. Germline loops: CDR1 MGHRA, CDR2 YSYEKL. CDR3 DNA sequence: TGCGCCAGCAGCCAAATTCCTCCTCCAGGGGGCACCGGGGAGCTGTTTTTT. Translation: CASSQIPPPGGTGELFF.

The chain employs TRBV20-1 and TRBJ2-7; D is unresolved. Germline V lookup: CDR1 DFQATT, CDR2 SNEGSKA (reference sequence). This CDR3 region has 14 residues. Trimming took 0 bases from V and 6 from J, leaving 15 bases between them. CDR3 sequence reads: CSARDWQLSVEQYF. DNA of the CDR3: TGCAGTGCTAGAGATTGGCAGCTTTCGGTCGAGCAGTACTTC.

This clonotype was found a few times. V gene TRBV4-1 combines with J gene TRBJ2-3, with 7 bases matching TRBD1. Germline lookup yields CDR1 MGHRA and CDR2 YSYEKL. V lost 0 bases and J lost 6; bases outside the gene matches: 3. This CDR3 has 14 residues. The CDR3 DNA follows: TGCGCCAGCAGCCAAGAAAGGGGGCAGGATACGCAGTATTTT. Translated: CASSQERGQDTQYF.

This clonotype was seen many times. This sequence joins TRBV12-3 or TRBV12-4 and TRBJ2-1; 15 nucleotides line up with TRBD2. Trimming removed 7 bases from V and 7 bases from J; junction bases left unmatched: 8. The length of the CDR3 is 16 residues. The CDR3 sequence: CASTRTGTSGRNEQFF. CDR3 sequence (DNA): TGTGCCAGCACCAGAACCGGGACTAGCGGGAGGAATGAGCAGTTCTTC.

The CDR3 reads CASSLRAGDSEQFF. CDR3 sequence (DNA): TGTGCCAGCAGCCTAAGGGCCGGGGACAGTGAGCAGTTCTTC. V is TRBV3-1 and J is TRBJ2-1, with 7 bases that match TRBD1. Trimming cost V 4 bases and J 9 bases; bases outside gene matches: 9. Germline V CDR1 and CDR2: LGHDT, YNNKEL (reference sequence). The CDR3 contains 14 residues.

This rearrangement joins TRBV2 to TRBJ2-1; possibly TRBD2 for D (5 bases). The CDR3 runs 11 residues. Trimming stripped 8 bases from V and 9 bases from J, with 11 bases between. CDR1 and CDR2 (germline): SNHLY, FYNNEI. CDR3 in amino acids: CASRGMSEQFF. Written as DNA, the CDR3 is TGTGCCAGCCGGGGTATGTCTGAGCAGTTCTTC. The full variable domain, with the rest looked up from reference TRBV2 and TRBJ2-1, is EPEVTQTPSHQVTQMGQEVILRCVPISNHLYFYWYRQILGQKVEFLVSFYNNEISEKSEIFDDQFSVERPDGSNFTLKIRSTKLEDSAMYFCASRGMSEQFFGPGTRLTVL.

This clonotype was recorded a few times. This sequence joins TRBV5-1 and TRBJ2-3; 7 bases are a match to TRBD2. This CDR3 has 15 residues. The V and J ends lost 4 bases and 2 bases, in that order; junction bases with no gene match: 7. Germline CDR1 reads SGHRS; CDR2 reads YFSETQ. CDR3 sequence: CASSGGTILTDTQYF. The CDR3 region has the DNA TGCGCCAGCAGCGGCGGGACTATACTCACAGATACGCAGTATTTT.

This clonotype was detected only a few times. J is TRBJ2-2 and V is TRBV6-1; tentative D call: TRBD2 (6 bases). Trimming took off 7 bases at V and 5 bases at J, with 11 bases between the two ends. The germline CDR1 and CDR2 sequences are MNHNS and SASEGT. This CDR3 region has 13 residues. The CDR3 DNA is TGTGCCAGCAACAACGGGGGAACCGGGGAGCTGTTTTTT. Translating it yields CASNNGGTGELFF.

This clonotype was picked up many times. The chain joins TRBV12-3 or TRBV12-4 to TRBJ2-1; TRBD2 aligns across 12 bases. After removal of 3 bases from V and 8 bases from J, the junction contained 2 bases not matched to a gene. The CDR3 totals 14 residues. The chain's CDR3 is CASSLGLAGHEQFF. CDR3 bases: TGTGCCAGCAGTTTGGGACTAGCGGGTCATGAGCAGTTCTTC.

This clonotype has more than one count but fewer than ten. V gene TRBV29-1 combines with J gene TRBJ2-1, with 12 nucleotides matching TRBD2. The germline V gene encodes CDR1 SQVTM and CDR2 ANQGSEA. CDR3 size: 16 residues. With V trimmed by 5 bases and J by 6 bases, 11 bases remained unmatched. CDR3 DNA sequence: TGCAGCGTTCCGAGACTAGCGGGAGTACTGGCCAATGAGCAGTTCTTC. It yields the protein CSVPRLAGVLANEQFF.

This rearrangement joins TRBV27 to TRBJ1-2; D remains ambiguous. The germline V and J ends were trimmed by 6 bases and 0 bases, with 8 bases remaining between them. Germline CDR1 and CDR2: MNHEY and SMNVEV (reference sequence). The CDR3 runs 13 residues. The CDR3 loop reads CASRPTPNYGYTF. CDR3 nucleotides: TGTGCCAGCAGACCGACCCCTAACTATGGCTACACCTTC.

The chain recombines TRBV27 with TRBJ2-7, with 9 nucleotides matching TRBD1. J lost 3 bases, V lost 7 bases, and 7 bases had no gene match. Germline V CDR1 and CDR2: MNHEY, SMNVEV (reference sequence). The CDR3 is 14 amino acids. This chain's CDR3 is CASIQTDRGYEQYF. CDR3 nucleotides: TGTGCCAGCATTCAAACGGACAGGGGCTACGAGCAGTACTTC.

This chain joins TRBV12-3 or TRBV12-4 and TRBJ2-3; D may be TRBD1 (5 bases). The CDR3 spans 13 residues. V lost 3 bases to trimming and J lost 6 bases, with 10 bases between them. DNA of the CDR3: TGTGCCAGCAGTTTTAGGGGTTGGGATACGCAGTATTTT. Encoded protein: CASSFRGWDTQYF.

This clonotype was counted between two and nine times. J is TRBJ2-3 and V is TRBV15; D gene ambiguous. CDR3 length equals 17 residues. Trimming removed 0 bases from V and 1 base from J, with 14 bases in between. The germline CDR1 and CDR2 sequences are LNHNV and YYDKDF (reference sequence). CDR3 sequence reads: CATSRDWSDLRTDTQYF. The CDR3 DNA reads TGTGCCACCAGCAGAGATTGGTCCGATCTCCGCACAGATACGCAGTATTTT.

This sequence joins TRBV18 and TRBJ2-4; a possible D gene is TRBD2 (6 bases). The CDR3 contains 14 residues. Trimming shortened V by 2 bases and J by 8 bases, and 13 bases separated the two germline ends. Germline V gene data show CDR1 as KGHSH and CDR2 as LQKENI. The CDR3 nucleotides read TGTGCCAGCTCACCAGAGAACAGGAGGGACATTCAGTACTTC. This translates into CASSPENRRDIQYF.

The chain combines TRBV7-6 with TRBJ1-1; possibly TRBD1 for D (5 bases). Trimming removed 7 bases from V and 6 bases from J, with 15 bases in between. This CDR3 is built from 13 residues. Per the germline V gene, CDR1 is SGHVS and CDR2 is FNYEAQ. CDR3: CASIPPGGSEAFF. The CDR3 region has the DNA TGTGCCAGCATCCCCCCGGGGGGGTCTGAAGCTTTCTTT.

This clonotype has just a few counts. The chain has TRBV5-1 and TRBJ2-1; TRBD2 matches 7 bases. The CDR3 length is 15 residues. The V and J ends lost 4 bases and 6 bases, in that order; junction bases with no gene match: 10. The germline V gene encodes CDR1 SGHRS and CDR2 YFSETQ. The CDR3 DNA follows: TGCGCCAGCAGCGACAACGCGGGAGAAGGCAATGAGCAGTTCTTC. This codes for CASSDNAGEGNEQFF.

The rearrangement uses TRBV5-1 and TRBJ2-3, with 15 bases that match TRBD2. Trimming cost V 4 bases and J 0 bases; bases outside gene matches: 12. The CDR3 runs to 20 residues. Germline CDR1 reads SGHRS; CDR2 reads YFSETQ. CDR3 sequence: CASSLPGLAGGDTSTDTQYF. CDR3 bases: TGCGCCAGCAGCCTGCCGGGACTAGCGGGAGGAGACACTAGCACAGATACGCAGTATTTT.

This clonotype was seen ten or more times. V gene TRBV5-1 combines with J gene TRBJ2-5; 8 bases agree with TRBD1. CDR1 and CDR2 (germline): SGHRS, YFSETQ. This CDR3 contains 15 residues. V lost 0 bases and J lost 5; bases outside the gene matches: 6. CDR3 DNA sequence: TGCGCCAGCAGCTTGGAGCAGGGGGCGTCGGAGACCCAGTACTTC. Its protein is CASSLEQGASETQYF.

This clonotype has only a few counts. At one boundary the junction diverges from the germline segment, which might be a read error. This sequence joins TRBV10-3 and TRBJ2-7, with D possibly being TRBD1 (6 bases). Germline V lookup: CDR1 ENHRY, CDR2 SYGVKD. There are 11 residues in the CDR3. The CDR3 region has the DNA TGTGCCATCAGAGAAGAGGGGACAACGCGCTTC. As protein: CAIREEGTTRF.

This clonotype has more than one count but fewer than ten. The CDR3 protein is CASSHANYQPQHF. DNA for the CDR3: TGTGCCAGCAGCCACGCCAATTATCAGCCCCAGCATTTT. The J gene is TRBJ1-5, the V gene TRBV3-1; D is ambiguous. The CDR3 is 13 amino acids. The V gene's germline CDR1 is LGHDT and CDR2 YNNKEL (reference sequence). Trimming removed 3 bases at V and 5 bases at J, with 8 bases between.